One sample yielded the 5 T cell receptor beta chains listed below, sequenced in a study of cytomegalovirus exposure and HLA in healthy donors. PCR was performed using 60 Vbeta and 13 Jbeta primers. Generated by immunoSEQ multiplex PCR, the TCRdb table keeps only in-frame clones and is missing some. The top ten hold approximately 21% of the sample, which has approximately 72,000 clones, 65% to 70% seen once. Source material: PBMCs. All receptors come from a man aged 35-49 years in good health and CMV-seropositive.

Notes on this clone: The junction differs from germline at one of its ends, possibly a read error. Other DNA sequences in the sample encode the same CDR3. V gene TRBV2 combines with J gene TRBJ1-6; TRBD1 might be the D (5 bases). This CDR3 spans 15 amino acids. Germline values: CDR1 SNHLY, CDR2 FYNNEI. CDR3 sequence: CASSTLPGFNSPLHF. In DNA form, the CDR3 reads TGTGCCAGCAGCACACTACCAGGGTTTAATTCCCCCCTCCACTTT.

J is TRBJ2-7 and V is TRBV27; tentatively, D is TRBD2 (5 bases). V was shortened by 3 bases and J by 1 base, with 16 bases between the two germline ends. The CDR3 is 16 residues long. Germline loops: CDR1 MNHEY, CDR2 SMNVEV (reference sequence). CDR3 DNA: TGTGCCAGCAGTTTTGGGCACACTGACTATTCCTACGAGCAGTACTTC. Translated: CASSFGHTDYSYEQYF.

The sample holds one count of this clone. The V and J genes are TRBV29-1 and TRBJ1-3; D remains ambiguous. CDR1 SQVTM and CDR2 ANQGSEA come from the germline V gene. CDR3 length: 13 amino acids. The germline V and J ends were trimmed by 1 base and 4 bases, with 8 bases remaining between them. The CDR3 coding sequence is TGCAGCGTTGAAGTCCCCCCAGGAAACACCATATATTTT. It encodes CSVEVPPGNTIYF. The complete variable domain, with remaining parts taken from reference TRBV29-1 and TRBJ1-3, reads SAVISQKPSRDICQRGTSLTIQCQVDSQVTMMFWYRQQPGQSLTLIATANQGSEATYESGFVIDKFPISRPNLTFSTLTVSNMSPEDSSIYLCSVEVPPGNTIYFGEGSWLTVV.

The chain uses TRBV14 and TRBJ2-6; TRBD2 matches at 11 bases. Trimming took 1 base from V and 2 from J; bases not matched to a gene: 7. The CDR3 is 19 amino acids. CDR1 is SGHDN and CDR2 is FVKESK in the germline V gene. CDR3 in DNA: TGTGCCAGCAGCCAAGGGGGCCTAGCGGGGGGCACTGGGGCCAACGTCCTGACTTTC. Translating gives CASSQGGLAGGTGANVLTF.

This chain links TRBV19 with TRBJ1-5, with unresolved D. The CDR3 has 15 amino acids. Trimming left V 7 bases short and J 6 bases short, with 19 bases between. CDR1 and CDR2 (germline): LNHDA, SQIVND (reference sequence). The CDR3 bases are TGTGCCAGTATTCCGGGAGCCGGGCCGGGTCAGCCCCAGCATTTT. This codes for CASIPGAGPGQPQHF.